Below, 25 T cell receptor beta chains from the same sample are listed, as sequenced in a study of Graves' ophthalmopathy and Graves' hyperthyroidism. Beta-chain TCR CDR3 regions were amplified from RNA transcripts. First-round RT-PCR with HTBI primers preceded a second-round multiplex PCR. TCRdb re-analysed the multiplex PCR reads in MiXCR, keeping a single row per CDR3 protein. The sample lists hundreds of thousands of distinct CDR3 sequences; roughly 21% were seen once. Sequencing was done on a sample of peripheral blood. Receptors originate from a woman between 18 and 30 years old with stable Graves' hyperthyroidism.

This chain connects TRBV12-3 or TRBV12-4 to TRBJ1-3; TRBD1 aligns across 8 bases. This CDR3 comprises 17 residues. After removal of 5 bases from V and 5 bases from J, the junction contained 14 bases not matched to a gene. Here the CDR3 reads CASSMAGTGAKRNTIYF. The CDR3 nucleotides are TGTGCCAGCAGTATGGCCGGGACAGGCGCCAAGCGAAACACCATATATTTT.

This clonotype showed up just a few times. This sequence joins TRBV28 and TRBJ2-5; 8 positions agree with TRBD2. The germline V gene has CDR1 MDHEN and CDR2 SYDVKM. J gave up 2 bases and V 3 bases, and 11 bases lay outside the gene matches. The CDR3 runs to 17 residues. The CDR3 loop is CASSFPPPLAEQETQYF. CDR3 nucleotide sequence: TGTGCCAGCAGTTTCCCGCCCCCACTAGCGGAACAAGAGACCCAGTACTTC. The whole variable domain, remainder taken from reference TRBV28 and TRBJ2-5, is DVKVTQSSRYLVKRTGEKVFLECVQDMDHENMFWYRQDPGLGLRLIYFSYDVKMKEKGDIPEGYSVSREKKERFSLILESASTNQTSMYLCASSFPPPLAEQETQYFGPGTRLLVL.

This clonotype was counted ten times or more. The chain is built from TRBV5-1 and TRBJ1-1; no clear D gene. V lost 4 bases and J lost 6, with 13 bases in between. This CDR3 is built from 13 residues. Germline V gene data show CDR1 as SGHRS and CDR2 as YFSETQ. DNA for the CDR3: TGCGCCAGCAGCCCTGGCGACAACGCTGAAGCTTTCTTT. This translates into CASSPGDNAEAFF.

Comments on this clonotype: A read error may be the cause here, since a much bigger clone is one base away. This CDR3 fails to terminate in the conserved phenylalanine or tryptophan, so it likely reflects a read error. The chain joins TRBV19 to TRBJ2-7; TRBD1 aligns across 7 bases. The CDR3 totals 14 residues. Germline V gene data show CDR1 as LNHDA and CDR2 as SQIVND (reference sequence). Trimming at V came to 5 bases and at J to 5 bases, leaving 9 bases not matched to a gene. This CDR3 is CASSLQGRNHEQYY. The DNA of the CDR3 is TGTGCCAGTAGTCTACAGGGGCGAAACCACGAGCAGTACTAC.

Ten or more counts support this clonotype. The chain combines TRBV6-5 with TRBJ1-5; D remains unclear. V gave up 2 bases and J gave up 6 bases, with 14 bases separating them. CDR1 and CDR2 (germline): MNHEY, SVGAGI. The CDR3 extends over 15 amino acids. For the CDR3, the DNA is TGTGCCAGCAGTTACAGTCTATCAAATGGTCAGCCCCAGCATTTT. It is translated as CASSYSLSNGQPQHF.

This clonotype was seen at least ten times. This chain uses TRBV18 with TRBJ2-5; 11 bases fit TRBD1. With V trimmed by 3 bases and J by 3 bases, 3 bases remained unmatched. Germline V CDR1 and CDR2: KGHSH, LQKENI. CDR3 size: 15 residues. The CDR3 DNA is TGTGCCAGCTCACCGGACAGGGGGCCTGAAGAGACCCAGTACTTC. This translates into CASSPDRGPEETQYF.

There are many counts of this clonotype. This chain connects TRBV28 to TRBJ2-7, with D unclear. Germline V gene sequence: CDR1 MDHEN, CDR2 SYDVKM. The V end was cut by 2 bases, the J end by 3 bases, with 8 bases between. The CDR3 covers 13 residues. The chain's CDR3 is CASSLRVYYEQYF. The CDR3 DNA sequence: TGTGCCAGCAGTTTAAGGGTTTACTACGAGCAGTACTTC.

The chain is built from TRBV2 and TRBJ2-5; D unresolved. The germline V gene has CDR1 SNHLY and CDR2 FYNNEI. V lost 6 bases and J 4 bases, leaving 12 bases between the germline ends. The CDR3 is 13 amino acids. The CDR3 DNA follows: TGTGCCAGCAGCCCCAGTGCAGGAGAGACCCAGTACTTC. This sequence encodes CASSPSAGETQYF.

Of note for this clonotype: A much more abundant neighbour one base away suggests this may be a read error. This chain connects TRBV7-3 to TRBJ1-1; 7 positions match TRBD1. CDR1 and CDR2 (germline): SGHTA, FQGTGA. The CDR3 is made up of 13 amino acids. Here the CDR3 DNA reads TGTGTCAGCAGCCAACAGGGGATCACTGAAGCTTTCTTT. This encodes CVSSQQGITEAFF.

This clonotype was counted many times. The rearrangement joins TRBV7-9 to TRBJ2-5; tentative D call: TRBD2 (5 bases). This CDR3 is 16 amino acids long. V was trimmed by 2 bases and J by 4 bases, leaving 17 bases between them. Germline values: CDR1 SEHNR, CDR2 FQNEAQ (reference sequence). The CDR3 nucleotides read TGTGCCAGCAGCTTAATCCTCGGACGGAGGAGAGAGACCCAGTACTTC. As protein: CASSLILGRRRETQYF.

In its sample, this clonotype was seen a few times. The CDR3 is CASSPNTGGLNTGELFF. Written as DNA, the CDR3 is TGTGCCAGCTCACCGAATACAGGGGGCCTTAACACCGGGGAGCTGTTTTTT. V usage is TRBV18 and J usage is TRBJ2-2; 9 positions match TRBD1. The CDR3 sequence is 17 residues long. Trimming at V came to 3 bases and at J to 2 bases, leaving 7 bases not matched to a gene. Germline CDR1 and CDR2: KGHSH and LQKENI.

This clonotype was counted many times. The J gene is TRBJ2-4, the V gene TRBV6-4; D may be TRBD1 or TRBD2 (5 bases each). There are 21 residues in the CDR3. Deletions cut 6 bases from V and 2 bases from J, with 32 bases between. Germline values: CDR1 MRHNA, CDR2 SNTAGT. In nucleotides, the CDR3 is TGTGCCAGCAGCCTCCGGGACCCACGGCGAGGCATCGTTAGAACCAAAAACATTCAGTACTTC. Its protein is CASSLRDPRRGIVRTKNIQYF.

This clonotype was observed at least ten times. V is TRBV6-1 and J is TRBJ2-7, with D possibly TRBD2 on 5 matching bases. Per the germline V gene, CDR1 is MNHNS and CDR2 is SASEGT. Trimming pared 5 bases from V and 6 bases from J, leaving 14 bases between. This CDR3 has 13 amino acids. The DNA of the CDR3 is TGTGCCAGCAGTCCGAGCGGCATCGGCGAGCAGTACTTC. Its protein is CASSPSGIGEQYF.

The sample holds a few counts of this clonotype. The V call is TRBV20-1, the J call TRBJ1-5, with 11 bases that match TRBD1. The CDR3 totals 14 residues. Trimming took 6 bases from V and 3 from J; bases not matched to a gene: 4. Germline V gene lookup returns CDR1 DFQATT and CDR2 SNEGSKA (reference sequence). CDR3 sequence (DNA): TGCAGTGCCCCGGACAGGGGGCCCAATCAGCCCCAGCATTTT. This gives the protein CSAPDRGPNQPQHF.

Many counts were recorded for this clonotype. The chain combines TRBV2 with TRBJ2-2; weak D call: TRBD2 (5 bases). From germline, CDR1 is SNHLY and CDR2 FYNNEI. The V end was cut by 10 bases, the J end by 3 bases, with 12 bases between. The CDR3 spans 13 residues. CDR3 loop: CATAMRDTGELFF. For the CDR3, the DNA is TGTGCCACCGCAATGCGGGACACCGGGGAGCTGTTTTTT.

This clonotype was observed at least ten times. This rearrangement joins TRBV12-3 or TRBV12-4 to TRBJ1-1; possible D gene TRBD1, 5 bases. The CDR3 length is 16 residues. The V and J ends lost 5 bases and 7 bases respectively, with 23 bases between them. CDR3 amino acids: CASSPLPAGTPYEAFF. CDR3 sequence (DNA): TGTGCCAGCAGTCCCCTACCCGCCGGGACGCCTTATGAAGCTTTCTTT.

The chain links TRBV12-3 or TRBV12-4 to TRBJ1-5; 8 bases fit TRBD1. V lost 5 bases and J lost 5; bases outside the gene matches: 11. The CDR3 has 16 residues. The chain's CDR3 is CASSPPYGQGHQPQHF. Written as DNA, the CDR3 is TGTGCCAGCAGTCCGCCATATGGACAGGGCCATCAGCCCCAGCATTTT.

The V and J genes are TRBV7-3 and TRBJ2-2; D possibly matches TRBD1 or TRBD2 (7 bases each). The CDR3 consists of 16 residues. V lost 5 bases to trimming and J lost 4 bases, with 17 bases between them. CDR1 is SGHTA and CDR2 is FQGTGA in the germline V gene. The CDR3 loop is CASSPGGGHLTGELFF. The CDR3, as DNA: TGTGCCAGCAGCCCAGGGGGGGGACACCTCACCGGGGAGCTGTTTTTT.

The table lists this clonotype with many counts. This chain joins TRBV5-1 and TRBJ1-2, with D hard to call. This CDR3 has 13 amino acids. CDR1 and CDR2 from the germline V gene are SGHRS and YFSETQ. V was pared by 0 bases and J by 6 bases, with 9 bases between. In nucleotides, the CDR3 is TGCGCCAGCAGCTTGGTTGCAGGCGATGGCTACACCTTC. This codes for CASSLVAGDGYTF. Full variable domain (remainder filled in from reference TRBV5-1 and TRBJ1-2): KAGVTQTPRYLIKTRGQQVTLSCSPISGHRSVSWYQQTPGQGLQFLFEYFSETQRNKGNFPGRFSGRQFSNSRSEMNVSTLELGDSALYLCASSLVAGDGYTFGSGTRLTVV.

This clonotype has a count of ten or more. The rearrangement uses TRBV6-1 and TRBJ1-1, with a possible D match to TRBD1 (5 bases). V was trimmed by 7 bases and J by 4 bases, leaving 10 bases between them. The germline gives CDR1 MNHNS, CDR2 SASEGT. The CDR3 totals 12 residues. The CDR3 bases are TGTGCCAGCAATGAGGGGTTCACTGAAGCTTTCTTT. Amino acids: CASNEGFTEAFF.

This clonotype occurred a few times. One end of the junction does not line up with germline, which may come from a read error. The chain uses TRBV11-2 and TRBJ1-1; D unclear. Germline loops: CDR1 SGHAT, CDR2 FQNNGV. The CDR3 runs 12 residues. Here the CDR3 reads CASSFPNTEACF. CDR3 nucleotides: TGTGCCAGCAGCTTTCCAAACACTGAAGCTTGCTTT.

The sample holds a few counts of this clonotype. This chain connects TRBV4-1 to TRBJ1-2; D perhaps matches TRBD1 (5 bases). V lost 0 bases, J lost 2 bases, and 16 bases lay in between. The CDR3 consists of 17 residues. CDR1 and CDR2 from the germline V gene are MGHRA and YSYEKL. The CDR3 loop reads CASSQEAVGRVNYGYTF. In DNA, the CDR3 is TGCGCCAGCAGCCAAGAAGCGGTTGGCAGGGTCAACTATGGCTACACCTTC.

This chain joins TRBV24-1 and TRBJ2-2; D is unresolved. The CDR3 has 12 residues. V was shortened by 7 bases and J by 7 bases, with 9 bases between the two germline ends. The germline gives CDR1 KGHDR, CDR2 SFDVKD. The CDR3 DNA reads as TGTGCCACCAGGGAGACCGGCGGGGAGCTGTTTTTT. Amino acid sequence: CATRETGGELFF.

In the case of this clonotype: Just one base apart from a much larger clone, this may be a read error. The chain carries TRBV2 and TRBJ2-4, with D hard to call. The germline gives CDR1 SNHLY, CDR2 FYNNEI. The CDR3 is made up of 15 amino acids. The CDR3 is CASSEGYVLKNIKYF. The CDR3 DNA reads as TGTGCCAGCAGTGAAGGTTACGTCCTCAAAAACATTAAGTACTTC. Together with reference TRBV2 and TRBJ2-4, the CDR3 gives the full variable domain: EPEVTQTPSHQVTQMGQEVILRCVPISNHLYFYWYRQILGQKVEFLVSFYNNEISEKSEIFDDQFSVERPDGSNFTLKIRSTKLEDSAMYFCASSEGYVLKNIKYFGAGTRLSVL.

In its sample, this clonotype was seen a few times. The chain couples TRBV30 to TRBJ2-7; the D gene is possibly TRBD1 (6 bases). The CDR3 has 13 residues. Germline loops: CDR1 GTSNPN, CDR2 SVGIG (reference sequence). V dropped 1 base and J dropped 0 bases, with 7 bases sitting between them. The CDR3 region is CAWSAGHSYEQYF. CDR3 sequence (DNA): TGTGCCTGGAGTGCGGGACACTCCTACGAGCAGTACTTC.